The 10 T cell receptor beta chains presented below share a single source sample, sequenced in a study of CXCR3-negative and CXCR3-positive naive CD8 T cells. 5' RACE that incorporated UMI labels was used to prepare the TRB cDNA libraries. TCRdb re-called the 5' RACE reads and gives one entry per CDR3 protein, without DNA. This specimen shows 100,000 to 150,000 distinct CDR3 sequences; the ten leading clones hold 0.25% to 0.35%. The sample taken for sequencing was naive CXCR3- CD8+ T cells from blood. Subset denoted: CD45RO-CCR7+CD27+CD95- naive CD8+ T cells lacking CXCR3 (TNR3-). The source of these receptors is a human donor in good health. Some clones in this sample may be carry-over from other donors' samples.

The chain employs TRBV7-2 and TRBJ1-2; TCRdb designates TRBD1, a call that cannot be tested without DNA. CDR3 length: 11 amino acids. The germline V gene encodes CDR1 SGHTA and CDR2 FQGNSA. CDR3 protein: CATGRLYGYTF.

CDR3 residues: CASSLVGGGETQYF. The rearrangement joins TRBV12-3 or TRBV12-4 to TRBJ2-5; the D call from TCRdb, TRBD1, cannot be confirmed without DNA. This CDR3 has 14 amino acids.

The chain combines TRBV11-2 with TRBJ2-7; TCRdb gives TRBD2 as the D gene, but with no DNA this cannot be confirmed. Germline-derived CDR1 and CDR2 are SGHAT and FQNNGV. The CDR3 covers 14 residues. The CDR3 sequence is CASSTPGGAVEQYF.

This chain joins TRBV19 and TRBJ1-2; TCRdb's assignment of TRBD1 cannot be checked, as there is no DNA. Germline CDR1 LNHDA, CDR2 SQIVND (reference sequence). This CDR3 is built from 13 residues. The CDR3 reads CASSPRGHYGYTF.

V usage is TRBV14 and J usage is TRBJ2-2; TCRdb lists TRBD1, though no DNA is available to test this call. In germline, CDR1 is SGHDN, CDR2 FVKESK. The CDR3 loop spans 13 amino acids. The CDR3 here is CASSLGHTGELFF.

The J gene is TRBJ1-2, the V gene TRBV27; TCRdb selects TRBD1, and the lack of DNA leaves this call unchecked. CDR3 size: 15 residues. The germline gives CDR1 MNHEY, CDR2 SMNVEV (reference sequence). CDR3 residues: CASSITPGPNYGYTF.

This sequence joins TRBV29-1 and TRBJ2-5. Germline CDR1 reads SQVTM; CDR2 reads ANQGSEA. The CDR3 spans 14 residues. CDR3 sequence: CSVEDTQVVETQYF.

The chain combines TRBV5-1 with TRBJ2-3; checking the TCRdb D call of TRBD2 is not possible without DNA. The CDR3 spans 17 residues. Germline CDR1 is SGHRS and CDR2 is YFSETQ. CDR3 loop: CASSLLFSGGADDTQYF.

The chain links TRBV5-1 to TRBJ2-1; TCRdb lists TRBD1, though no DNA is available to test this call. The V gene's germline CDR1 is SGHRS and CDR2 YFSETQ. CDR3 size: 15 residues. The CDR3 sequence is CASGETGRGGDEQFF.

The rearrangement uses TRBV9 and TRBJ2-1. This CDR3 contains 15 residues. CDR1 and CDR2 from the germline V gene are SGDLS and YYNGEE. CDR3: CASSGDVGGYNEQFF.